This TCR beta chain was sequenced during a study of T cell clonotyping in hematopoietic cell transplantation. Germline CDR1 and CDR2: SGHAT and FQDESV (reference sequence). The CDR3 is 15 residues long. Trimming stripped 5 bases from V and 6 bases from J, with 17 bases between. Here immunoSEQ multiplex PCR was the method, and the copy in TCRdb shows in-frame clones only, minus some. This sample has 8,900 or so clones; roughly 84% occur once, and the top ten carry around 26%. As for time point: recipient sample about 28 days before transplant, after cytoreduction. The sample in question was peripheral blood mononuclear cells, obtained before stem cell transplant. The genes are TRBV11-1 and TRBJ2-1, with D possibly called TRBD1 or TRBD2 (5 bases each). The sequence derives from a woman in her sixties or seventies with acute myeloid leukemia. Some clones in this sample may be carry-over from other donors' samples. CDR3 sequence reads: CASSTRDGRVNEQFF. CDR3 bases: TGTGCCAGCAGCACTCGGGACGGCAGAGTCAATGAGCAGTTCTTC.